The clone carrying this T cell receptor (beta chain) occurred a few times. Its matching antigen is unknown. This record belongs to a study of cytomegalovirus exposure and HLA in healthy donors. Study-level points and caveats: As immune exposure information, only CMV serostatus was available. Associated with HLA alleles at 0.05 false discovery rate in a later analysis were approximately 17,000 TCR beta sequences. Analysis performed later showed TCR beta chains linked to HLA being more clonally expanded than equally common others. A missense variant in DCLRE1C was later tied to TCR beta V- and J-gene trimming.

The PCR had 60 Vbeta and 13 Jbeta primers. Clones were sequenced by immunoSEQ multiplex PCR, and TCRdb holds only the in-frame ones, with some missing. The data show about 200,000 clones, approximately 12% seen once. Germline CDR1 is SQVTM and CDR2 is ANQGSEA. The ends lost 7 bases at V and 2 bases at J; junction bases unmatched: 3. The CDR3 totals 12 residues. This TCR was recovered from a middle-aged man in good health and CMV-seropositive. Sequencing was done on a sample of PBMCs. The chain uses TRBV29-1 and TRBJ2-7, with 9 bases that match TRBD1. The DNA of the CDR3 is TGCAGCGGAAACAGGGGGCCCTACGAGCAGTACTTC. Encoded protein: CSGNRGPYEQYF.